The present T cell receptor (beta chain) was sequenced within a study of pediatric ulcerative colitis. Repertoires were generated with immunoSEQ multiplex PCR, while TCRdb's copy carries only in-frame clones and drops some. Of 55,000 to 80,000 clones listed, 77% are singletons. Study-wide findings and caveats: This repertoire reflects total lymphocytes rather than subpopulations like regulatory T cells. A couple of rectal CDR3 clonotypes occurred in all ulcerative colitis patients.

As concerns this clone: Its antigen is as yet unknown.

Germline V lookup: CDR1 LNHDA, CDR2 SQIVND (reference sequence). J lost 5 bases, V lost 7 bases, and 13 bases had no gene match. The CDR3 length is 16 residues. The receptor's source is a boy aged 5 to 17 with moderate ulcerative colitis. The genes are TRBV19 and TRBJ2-2, with 7 bases lining up with TRBD1. The sequencing input was blood. CDR3 protein: CASNTPGTVKTGELFF. CDR3 bases: TGTGCCAGTAATACTCCCGGGACAGTCAAGACCGGGGAGCTGTTTTTT.